These 7 T cell receptor beta chains came from one sample sequenced in a study of early T cells in non-severe SARS-CoV-2 infection. MiXCR was run by TCRdb on the 5' RACE reads, yielding one entry per CDR3 protein. This sample has 87,000 or so distinct CDR3 sequences, with 12% to 15% found just once. The source material was whole blood. These TCRs come from an adult who was a healthcare worker with PCR-confirmed SARS-CoV-2 infection or an uninfected control (not recorded which).

The gene calls are TRBV20-1 and TRBJ1-2; TRBD1 might be the D (6 bases). The CDR3 runs to 13 residues. V gave up 6 bases and J gave up 2 bases, with 13 bases separating them. Germline V gives CDR1 DFQATT, CDR2 SNEGSKA (reference sequence). In DNA, the CDR3 is TGCAGTGCCCCGAAGGGGGGGAACTATGGCTACACCTTC. Its translation: CSAPKGGNYGYTF.

This clonotype was seen more than once but under ten times. The J gene is TRBJ1-2, the V gene TRBV11-2, with D unresolved. The V gene's germline CDR1 is SGHAT and CDR2 FQNNGV. V was pared by 2 bases and J by 3 bases, with 7 bases between. This CDR3 is built from 13 residues. The CDR3 is CASSLNGDYGYTF. CDR3 nucleotides: TGTGCCAGCAGCTTAAATGGGGACTATGGCTACACCTTC.

The chain links TRBV29-1 to TRBJ2-1, with 10 bases matching TRBD1. The CDR3 consists of 15 residues. Germline-derived CDR1 and CDR2 are SQVTM and ANQGSEA. J gave up 3 bases and V 6 bases, and 8 bases lay outside the gene matches. CDR3 DNA sequence: TGCAGCGTCAGGAGACAGGGGGCGGTCTACAATGAGCAGTTCTTC. This gives the protein CSVRRQGAVYNEQFF.

This chain links TRBV19 with TRBJ2-7, with a weak D call TRBD2 (5 bases). Trimming took off 5 bases at V and 3 bases at J, with 14 bases between the two ends. CDR1 and CDR2 (germline): LNHDA, SQIVND (reference sequence). The CDR3 is 14 residues long. The CDR3 spells CASSSGVALYEQYF. The DNA for the CDR3 is TGTGCCAGTAGTTCCGGGGTAGCCCTCTACGAGCAGTACTTC.

In this sample, this clonotype turned up a few times. The chain joins TRBV2 to TRBJ1-1, with a tentative D call TRBD1 (5 bases). The CDR3 runs to 16 residues. V lost 2 bases, J lost 0 bases, and 13 bases lay in between. The germline V gene has CDR1 SNHLY and CDR2 FYNNEI. The CDR3 here is CASSESQAPMNTEAFF. CDR3 DNA sequence: TGTGCCAGCAGTGAATCACAGGCCCCGATGAACACTGAAGCTTTCTTT.

This clonotype was observed a handful of times. The chain carries TRBV11-2 and TRBJ1-6, with D unresolved. Germline V gene lookup returns CDR1 SGHAT and CDR2 FQNNGV. The CDR3 length is 13 residues. The V end was cut by 10 bases, the J end by 6 bases, with 13 bases between. The CDR3 sequence is CATNDGFNSPLHF. The CDR3 nucleotides read TGTGCCACCAATGACGGCTTTAATTCACCCCTCCACTTT.

This clonotype was seen only a few times. The genes are TRBV12-3 or TRBV12-4 and TRBJ1-3, with a weak D call TRBD1 (5 bases). V was pared by 1 base and J by 0 bases, with 10 bases between. The CDR3 has 16 residues. CDR3 in amino acids: CASSLGRQISGNTIYF. The CDR3 coding sequence is TGTGCCAGCAGTTTAGGGCGACAGATCTCTGGAAACACCATATATTTT.